These T cell receptor beta chains were read from a single sample in a study of blood T cells in healthy people across ages. TCRdb re-derived calls from the 5' RACE reads in MiXCR, one entry per CDR3 protein. The profile shows hundreds of thousands of distinct CDR3 sequences, roughly 32% of them singletons. Specimen: blood. Receptors originate from a woman over 75 in good health. Both conserved end residues are part of each CDR3. Each record gives: V gene, clone size, D gene, J gene, CDR3 protein, CDR3 DNA. D genes are given only for firm matches. Clone size is shown for a subset of rows, as once, few, many or a class of expanded clone.

>TRBV6-5|once|NA|TRBJ2-7
CASSRGQPSSYEQYF
TGTGCCAGCAGTCGGGGACAACCGAGCTCCTACGAGCAGTACTTC
>TRBV5-1|NA|TRBD1|TRBJ2-7
CASNPTGKIYEQYF
TGCGCCAGCAACCCGACAGGGAAAATTTACGAGCAGTACTTC
>TRBV30|many|NA|TRBJ2-1
CAWSGARGLGEQFF
TGTGCCTGGAGTGGCGCCCGGGGCCTAGGTGAGCAGTTCTTC
>TRBV5-1|few|NA|TRBJ2-2
CASSLDSGDPSGELFF
TGCGCCAGCAGCTTGGATTCGGGGGACCCCTCCGGGGAGCTGTTTTTT
>TRBV10-3|few|TRBD2|TRBJ2-7
CAISESGLADFYNEQYF
TGTGCCATCAGTGAGTCTGGACTAGCGGATTTCTACAATGAGCAGTACTTC
>TRBV7-2|NA|NA|TRBJ1-2
CASSLGPGGANYGYTF
TGTGCCAGCAGCTTAGGCCCGGGGGGAGCTAACTATGGCTACACCTTC
>TRBV5-1|once|TRBD2|TRBJ2-1
CASSVGVSGRPSYNEQFF
TGCGCCAGCAGCGTCGGGGTTAGCGGGAGGCCCTCCTACAATGAGCAGTTCTTC
>TRBV3-1|NA|TRBD1|TRBJ1-5
CVSSPTQGNSNQPQHF
TGTGTCAGCAGCCCCACACAGGGGAATAGCAATCAGCCCCAGCATTTT
>TRBV27|few|TRBD1|TRBJ1-5
CASSLHRGLSNQPQHF
TGTGCCAGCAGTTTGCACAGGGGCCTGAGCAATCAGCCCCAGCATTTT
>TRBV20-1|many|NA|TRBJ2-2
CSARNENTGELFF
TGCAGTGCTAGGAACGAGAACACCGGGGAGCTGTTTTTT
>TRBV12-3/TRBV12-4|many|NA|TRBJ2-6
CASSTGPSSGANVLTF
TGTGCCAGCAGCACAGGGCCCAGCTCTGGGGCCAACGTCCTGACTTTC
>TRBV27|many|NA|TRBJ1-2
CASSLSVGDYGYTF
TGTGCCAGCAGTTTATCGGTCGGGGACTATGGCTACACCTTC
>TRBV20-1|many|TRBD1|TRBJ2-1
CSASGADRGVHEQFF
TGCAGTGCTAGTGGAGCGGACAGGGGTGTTCATGAGCAGTTCTTC
>TRBV27|many|TRBD2|TRBJ2-7
CASSLSTPGGGEQYF
TGTGCCAGCAGTTTATCCACTCCGGGGGGGGGCGAGCAGTACTTC
>TRBV11-2|many|NA|TRBJ2-7
CASSLAFRDDSYEQYF
TGTGCCAGCAGCTTAGCATTCCGGGACGACTCCTACGAGCAGTACTTC
>TRBV6-2/TRBV6-3|few|TRBD1|TRBJ1-1
CASSPFLTGTGGKGTEAFF
TGTGCCAGCAGCCCGTTCTTGACCGGGACAGGGGGAAAAGGAACTGAAGCTTTCTTT
>TRBV29-1|many|TRBD1|TRBJ2-3
CSVRAGGTDTQYF
TGCAGCGTGCGGGCAGGGGGAACAGATACGCAGTATTTT
>TRBV7-2|NA|TRBD1|TRBJ1-6
CASRGPGTGLHSPPHF
TGTGCCAGCAGGGGTCCCGGGACAGGTCTTCATTCACCCCCCCACTTT
>TRBV4-2|many|NA|TRBJ2-1
CASSPEVGNEQFF
TGTGCCAGCAGCCCCGAGGTGGGCAATGAGCAGTTCTTC
>TRBV9|many|NA|TRBJ2-5
CASSVAAFGGQETQYF
TGTGCCAGCAGCGTAGCGGCATTCGGGGGCCAAGAGACCCAGTACTTC
>TRBV6-1|NA|NA|TRBJ1-2
CASSPVRESYGYTF
TGTGCCAGCAGCCCGGTGAGGGAAAGCTATGGCTACACCTTC
>TRBV5-1|few|TRBD1|TRBJ2-1
CASSLNPGQGSNGQFF
TGCGCCAGCAGCTTAAACCCGGGACAGGGGTCCAATGGGCAGTTCTTC
>TRBV7-3|many|NA|TRBJ1-2
CASSPSWGYGYTF
TGTGCCAGCAGCCCCTCATGGGGGTATGGCTACACCTTC
>TRBV20-1|many|NA|TRBJ1-2
CSVLAAGDGYTF
TGCAGTGTGTTGGCTGCAGGGGATGGCTACACCTTC
>TRBV20-1|many|TRBD2|TRBJ2-5
CSAEGTSGDWLETQYF
TGCAGTGCTGAGGGGACTAGCGGGGACTGGTTAGAGACCCAGTACTTC
>TRBV20-1|NA|NA|TRBJ1-1
CSAGRQRMNTEAFF
TGCAGTGCTGGGCGACAGCGAATGAACACTGAAGCTTTCTTT
>TRBV25-1|NA|NA|TRBJ2-3
CASSELGKTSTDTQYF
TGTGCCAGCAGTGAATTGGGCAAGACTAGCACAGATACGCAGTATTTT
>TRBV5-1|NA|NA|TRBJ1-4
CASGLGVVGEKLFF
TGCGCCAGCGGCTTAGGGGTAGTGGGTGAAAAACTGTTTTTT
>TRBV20-1|once|NA|TRBJ1-1
CSARDYLRENTEAFF
TGCAGTGCTAGAGATTATCTACGGGAAAATACTGAAGCTTTCTTT
>TRBV6-6|NA|NA|TRBJ2-1
CASSLTGFGNEQFF
TGTGCCAGCAGTCTCACGGGGTTTGGCAATGAGCAGTTCTTC
>TRBV30|NA|NA|TRBJ1-4
CAWMTSTKKRFF
TGTGCCTGGATGACCTCAACTAAAAAACGGTTTTTT
>TRBV2|few|NA|TRBJ1-2
CASRATNYGYTF
TGTGCCAGCAGAGCTACGAACTATGGCTACACCTTC
>TRBV6-6|few|TRBD1|TRBJ1-4
CASSRDRGRDEKLFF
TGTGCCAGCAGTAGGGACAGGGGGCGCGATGAAAAACTGTTTTTT
>TRBV14|NA|TRBD1|TRBJ2-6
CATSQGARTGGANVLTF
TGTGCCACCTCCCAGGGGGCGCGTACAGGTGGGGCCAACGTCCTGACTTTC
>TRBV30|few|NA|TRBJ1-6
CAWSVDNSPLHF
TGTGCCTGGAGTGTGGATAATTCACCCCTCCACTTT
>TRBV5-1|many|TRBD1|TRBJ2-5
CASSRAAGGETQYF
TGCGCCAGCAGCCGGGCGGCAGGGGGAGAGACCCAGTACTTC
>TRBV5-1|NA|NA|TRBJ1-1
CASSLGAGSPNTEAFF
TGCGCCAGCAGCTTGGGGGCAGGGAGCCCGAACACTGAAGCTTTCTTT
>TRBV7-8|many|NA|TRBJ2-7
CASSRRDTLSYEQYF
TGTGCCAGCAGCCGCCGGGACACCCTCTCCTACGAGCAGTACTTC
>TRBV20-1|NA|NA|TRBJ2-3
CRAMIPTDTQYF
TGCAGGGCGATGATACCCACAGATACGCAGTATTTT
>TRBV3-1|many|TRBD1|TRBJ2-1
CASSPTGESYNEQFF
TGTGCCAGCAGCCCAACAGGGGAATCCTACAATGAGCAGTTCTTC
>TRBV20-1|NA|NA|TRBJ1-5
CSAMARGGSQPQHF
TGCAGTGCTATGGCCCGGGGGGGAAGCCAGCCCCAGCATTTT
>TRBV10-3|NA|NA|TRBJ2-5
CAAGLYQETQYF
TGTGCCGCGGGCCTGTACCAAGAGACCCAGTACTTC
>TRBV2|NA|TRBD1|TRBJ2-7
CASNGGTGGHEQYF
TGTGCCAGCAATGGAGGGACAGGGGGCCACGAGCAGTACTTC
>TRBV5-1|many|TRBD1|TRBJ2-5
CASRTSGQETETQYF
TGCGCCAGCAGGACCTCAGGACAGGAGACAGAGACCCAGTACTTC
>TRBV13|many|NA|TRBJ2-4
CASSLGGDIAKNIQYF
TGTGCCAGCAGCTTAGGAGGGGACATAGCCAAAAACATTCAGTACTTC
>TRBV12-3/TRBV12-4|NA|TRBD1|TRBJ1-2
CASSPTPSGGDGYTF
TGTGCCAGCAGTCCAACACCGTCAGGGGGGGATGGCTACACCTTC
>TRBV5-1|many|TRBD1|TRBJ2-7
CASRTGTGSYEQYF
TGCGCCAGCAGAACCGGGACAGGGTCCTACGAGCAGTACTTC
>TRBV7-2|NA|NA|TRBJ1-6
CASSASQGPLHF
TGTGCCAGCAGCGCATCACAGGGTCCCCTCCACTTT
>TRBV2|NA|NA|TRBJ2-3
CASSEGTGGVIDTQYF
TGTGCCAGCAGTGAAGGGACCGGCGGGGTGATAGATACGCAGTATTTT
>TRBV7-6|NA|TRBD1|TRBJ2-7
CASSSTGGNEQYF
TGTGCCAGCAGCTCAACAGGGGGCAACGAGCAGTACTTC
>TRBV14|many|NA|TRBJ2-1
CASSQEMGARSYNEQFF
TGTGCCAGCAGCCAAGAGATGGGGGCACGATCCTACAATGAGCAGTTCTTC
>TRBV18|few|NA|TRBJ2-1
CASSPRTEQFF
TGTGCCAGCTCACCCAGGACCGAGCAGTTCTTC